A selection of T cell receptor beta chains follows, all from one sample in a study of T cells expressing NK-cell markers. For each CDR3 protein, TCRdb gives one entry from its re-call of the 5' RACE reads, without DNA. The data include 130,000 to 150,000 distinct CDR3 sequences; the top ten clones carry approximately 12%. The source material was blood T cells: a sorted CD56 or NKG2C T cell subset, CD4+ or CD8+ T cells, or bulk PBMC T cells (not recorded which). These receptors were taken from a man aged 18 to 30 in good health. Both conserved end residues are part of each CDR3.

j_call,v_call,cdr3_aa
TRBJ1-1,TRBV5-4,CASSLMGQGDTEAFF
TRBJ2-7,TRBV5-1,CASTLAGGLSEQYF
TRBJ2-7,TRBV18,CASSTGPEGSYEQYF
TRBJ2-2,TRBV20-1,CSARDRGTGNTGELFF
TRBJ2-2,TRBV7-6,CASSPQSGPRDGTGELFF
TRBJ1-3,TRBV2,CASFGPRRDSYSGNTIYF
TRBJ2-7,TRBV5-1,CASSLSSSGAYEQYF
TRBJ2-1,TRBV20-1,CSAPGGAVYYNEQFF
TRBJ2-1,TRBV20-1,CSARDGLAYYNEQFF
TRBJ1-2,TRBV30,CAWGSGQGTYGYTF
TRBJ2-2,TRBV12-3/TRBV12-4,CASSIPGTLNGGELFF
TRBJ1-4,TRBV30,CAWSTLEHATNEKLFF
TRBJ2-5,TRBV7-9,CASFDGVETQYF